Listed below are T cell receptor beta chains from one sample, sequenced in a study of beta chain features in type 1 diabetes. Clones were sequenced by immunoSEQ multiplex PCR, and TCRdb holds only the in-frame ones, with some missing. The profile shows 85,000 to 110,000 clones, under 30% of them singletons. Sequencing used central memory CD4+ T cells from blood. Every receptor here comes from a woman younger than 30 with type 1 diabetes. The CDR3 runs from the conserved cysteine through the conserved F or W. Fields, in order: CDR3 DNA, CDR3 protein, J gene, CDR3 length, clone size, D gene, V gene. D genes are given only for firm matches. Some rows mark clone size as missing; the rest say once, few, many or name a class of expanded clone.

CDR3 DNA: TGTGCCAGCAGCTTGGGGCGCACCGGGGAGCTGTTTTTT
CDR3 protein: CASSLGRTGELFF
J gene: TRBJ2-2
CDR3 length: 13
clone size: -
D gene: -
V gene: TRBV7-7

CDR3 DNA: TGTGCCACCAGCAGAGGAGGCCGTGGGGGCGGGTTCTCCTACGAGCAGTACTTC
CDR3 protein: CATSRGGRGGGFSYEQYF
J gene: TRBJ2-7
CDR3 length: 18
clone size: -
D gene: -
V gene: TRBV15

CDR3 DNA: TGTGCCAGCAGTTACGAAACAGGGACCCTGTTGAATGAGCAGTTCTTC
CDR3 protein: CASSYETGTLLNEQFF
J gene: TRBJ2-1
CDR3 length: 16
clone size: few
D gene: -
V gene: TRBV6-5

CDR3 DNA: TGCGCCAGCAGCTCGTGGACTAGCGGGATGGGTGAGCAGTTCTTC
CDR3 protein: CASSSWTSGMGEQFF
J gene: TRBJ2-1
CDR3 length: 15
clone size: few
D gene: TRBD2
V gene: TRBV5-1

CDR3 DNA: TGTGCCTGGAGCCCTGGACAGGGGAGAGGGGGCTACACCTTC
CDR3 protein: CAWSPGQGRGGYTF
J gene: TRBJ1-2
CDR3 length: 14
clone size: -
D gene: TRBD1
V gene: TRBV30

CDR3 DNA: TGTGCCAGTACTAACGAGGGCGAGCAGTACTTC
CDR3 protein: CASTNEGEQYF
J gene: TRBJ2-7
CDR3 length: 11
clone size: -
D gene: -
V gene: TRBV28

CDR3 DNA: TGTGCCAGCAGCTTAGCGAGGACTAGCTCCTACGAGCAGTACTTC
CDR3 protein: CASSLARTSSYEQYF
J gene: TRBJ2-7
CDR3 length: 15
clone size: few
D gene: TRBD2
V gene: TRBV7-2

CDR3 DNA: TGTGCCATCAGTGAGCGGCCGGACACCTACGAGCAGTACTTC
CDR3 protein: CAISERPDTYEQYF
J gene: TRBJ2-7
CDR3 length: 14
clone size: few
D gene: -
V gene: TRBV10-3

CDR3 DNA: TGCAGCGTTGAAATGGGGACAGGGGAAGAGACCCAGTACTTC
CDR3 protein: CSVEMGTGEETQYF
J gene: TRBJ2-5
CDR3 length: 14
clone size: few
D gene: TRBD1
V gene: TRBV29-1

CDR3 DNA: TGTGCCAGCAGCCTGCCAGGGGGGCCCTCCTACAATGAGCAGTTCTTC
CDR3 protein: CASSLPGGPSYNEQFF
J gene: TRBJ2-1
CDR3 length: 16
clone size: few
D gene: -
V gene: TRBV5-4

CDR3 DNA: TGTGCCAGCACCCAGACAGGGCCCTACAATGAGCAGTTCTTC
CDR3 protein: CASTQTGPYNEQFF
J gene: TRBJ2-1
CDR3 length: 14
clone size: few
D gene: TRBD1
V gene: TRBV5-5

CDR3 DNA: TGTGCCAGCAGTGATGTTTGGGGCTCTGGCTACACCTTC
CDR3 protein: CASSDVWGSGYTF
J gene: TRBJ1-2
CDR3 length: 13
clone size: -
D gene: -
V gene: TRBV6-1

CDR3 DNA: TGTGCCAGCAGTCCACAGGGGAACACTGAAGCTTTCTTT
CDR3 protein: CASSPQGNTEAFF
J gene: TRBJ1-1
CDR3 length: 13
clone size: -
D gene: -
V gene: TRBV6-5

CDR3 DNA: TGTGCCAGCTCTCGAGGGATAAGCACAGATACGCAGTATTTT
CDR3 protein: CASSRGISTDTQYF
J gene: TRBJ2-3
CDR3 length: 14
clone size: few
D gene: -
V gene: TRBV14

CDR3 DNA: TGTGCCAGCAGCCCTTTCTTACTCCTGAGTGAAGCTTTCTTT
CDR3 protein: CASSPFLLLSEAFF
J gene: TRBJ1-1
CDR3 length: 14
clone size: -
D gene: -
V gene: TRBV7-2

CDR3 DNA: TGTGCCAGCTCACCACCCGGGGGCAATGAGCAGTTCTTC
CDR3 protein: CASSPPGGNEQFF
J gene: TRBJ2-1
CDR3 length: 13
clone size: few
D gene: -
V gene: TRBV18

CDR3 DNA: TGTGCCAGCAGCTCCGACTGGGGGGACAGGGGAATTGGTGGCTACACCTTC
CDR3 protein: CASSSDWGDRGIGGYTF
J gene: TRBJ1-2
CDR3 length: 17
clone size: few
D gene: TRBD1
V gene: TRBV7-2

CDR3 DNA: TGTGCCAGCGGAGCAGTAATCACAGATACGCAGTATTTT
CDR3 protein: CASGAVITDTQYF
J gene: TRBJ2-3
CDR3 length: 13
clone size: few
D gene: -
V gene: TRBV7-2

CDR3 DNA: TGTGCCTGGAACCAACAGGGCTACGAGCAGTACTTC
CDR3 protein: CAWNQQGYEQYF
J gene: TRBJ2-7
CDR3 length: 12
clone size: -
D gene: -
V gene: TRBV30

CDR3 DNA: TGTGCCAGCAGCATCGGGACAGCCTCTGGAAACACCATATATTTT
CDR3 protein: CASSIGTASGNTIYF
J gene: TRBJ1-3
CDR3 length: 15
clone size: few
D gene: TRBD1
V gene: TRBV28

CDR3 DNA: TGTGCCAACAGTAGGACACCGGGAGATACGCAGTATTTT
CDR3 protein: CANSRTPGDTQYF
J gene: TRBJ2-3
CDR3 length: 13
clone size: -
D gene: -
V gene: TRBV6-5

CDR3 DNA: TGTGCCAGCAGCTTAGTGGGAGGGTGGGAGACCCAGTACTTC
CDR3 protein: CASSLVGGWETQYF
J gene: TRBJ2-5
CDR3 length: 14
clone size: once
D gene: TRBD2
V gene: TRBV7-2

CDR3 DNA: TGTGCCAGCAGTGACAGGGTAGCACCCCTCACAGATACGCAGTATTTT
CDR3 protein: CASSDRVAPLTDTQYF
J gene: TRBJ2-3
CDR3 length: 16
clone size: -
D gene: -
V gene: TRBV25-1

CDR3 DNA: TGCGCCAGCAGCCGACTAGCGGAGCTCACAGATACGCAGTATTTT
CDR3 protein: CASSRLAELTDTQYF
J gene: TRBJ2-3
CDR3 length: 15
clone size: -
D gene: TRBD2
V gene: TRBV5-1

CDR3 DNA: TGTGCCAGCAGCGGGATGGGACACTCGAACACTGAAGCTTTCTTT
CDR3 protein: CASSGMGHSNTEAFF
J gene: TRBJ1-1
CDR3 length: 15
clone size: -
D gene: -
V gene: TRBV7-9

CDR3 DNA: TGTGCCAGTAGTATGCGTTGGTCGCCCACAGATACGCAGTATTTT
CDR3 protein: CASSMRWSPTDTQYF
J gene: TRBJ2-3
CDR3 length: 15
clone size: -
D gene: -
V gene: TRBV19

CDR3 DNA: TGCGCCAGCAGTGAGACTAGCGGGAGCTCCTACAATGAGCAGTTCTTC
CDR3 protein: CASSETSGSSYNEQFF
J gene: TRBJ2-1
CDR3 length: 16
clone size: -
D gene: TRBD2
V gene: TRBV10-1

CDR3 DNA: TGTGCCAGCAGCTTATTTTCGGAGAGCGAGCAGTACTTC
CDR3 protein: CASSLFSESEQYF
J gene: TRBJ2-7
CDR3 length: 13
clone size: -
D gene: -
V gene: TRBV7-3

CDR3 DNA: TGTGCCAGCACCCGAGGTAGCGGGAGTACCGGGGAGCTGTTTTTT
CDR3 protein: CASTRGSGSTGELFF
J gene: TRBJ2-2
CDR3 length: 15
clone size: -
D gene: TRBD2
V gene: TRBV11-3

CDR3 DNA: TGTGCCACCGACAGGGGGCTACCGCTCAATGAGCAGTTCTTC
CDR3 protein: CATDRGLPLNEQFF
J gene: TRBJ2-1
CDR3 length: 14
clone size: few
D gene: TRBD1
V gene: TRBV19

CDR3 DNA: TGTGCCAGCAGCTTAATGAGCTCCTACAATGAGCAGTTCTTC
CDR3 protein: CASSLMSSYNEQFF
J gene: TRBJ2-1
CDR3 length: 14
clone size: -
D gene: -
V gene: TRBV7-3

CDR3 DNA: TGTGCCAGTAGAGAACTAGCGGGGAAAAACATTCAGTACTTC
CDR3 protein: CASRELAGKNIQYF
J gene: TRBJ2-4
CDR3 length: 14
clone size: -
D gene: TRBD2
V gene: TRBV19

CDR3 DNA: TGTGCCAGCAGCTTAGACCCCGGGGGGACCCAGTACTTC
CDR3 protein: CASSLDPGGTQYF
J gene: TRBJ2-5
CDR3 length: 13
clone size: -
D gene: -
V gene: TRBV11-3

CDR3 DNA: TGCGCCAGCAGCTCCGGGACAGGGGGCGCCCCTGGGGCCAACGTCCTGACTTTC
CDR3 protein: CASSSGTGGAPGANVLTF
J gene: TRBJ2-6
CDR3 length: 18
clone size: -
D gene: TRBD1
V gene: TRBV5-1

CDR3 DNA: TGTGCCAGCAGGCCAGGGTCCACAGATACGCAGTATTTT
CDR3 protein: CASRPGSTDTQYF
J gene: TRBJ2-3
CDR3 length: 13
clone size: few
D gene: -
V gene: TRBV28

CDR3 DNA: TGTGCCAGCAGCTCATCTCAGGGAGGGGGGTTCTTC
CDR3 protein: CASSSSQGGGFF
J gene: TRBJ2-1
CDR3 length: 12
clone size: few
D gene: -
V gene: TRBV7-8

CDR3 DNA: TGTGCCAGCAGCCGTGGGACAGCACGCACAGATACGCAGTATTTT
CDR3 protein: CASSRGTARTDTQYF
J gene: TRBJ2-3
CDR3 length: 15
clone size: -
D gene: TRBD1
V gene: TRBV28

CDR3 DNA: TGTGCCAGCAGCACTCAGGGCACAGATACGCAGTATTTT
CDR3 protein: CASSTQGTDTQYF
J gene: TRBJ2-3
CDR3 length: 13
clone size: few
D gene: -
V gene: TRBV11-3

CDR3 DNA: TGCGCCAGCAGCTTGGATTCGAGCGGGAGGGCTACGCATCCAGGTTCGTCCACAGATACGCAGTATTTT
CDR3 protein: CASSLDSSGRATHPGSSTDTQYF
J gene: TRBJ2-3
CDR3 length: 23
clone size: few
D gene: TRBD2
V gene: TRBV5-1

CDR3 DNA: TGTGCCTGGAGTGGGGAGGGAATGGGAGCTGAAGCTTTCTTT
CDR3 protein: CAWSGEGMGAEAFF
J gene: TRBJ1-1
CDR3 length: 14
clone size: -
D gene: -
V gene: TRBV30

CDR3 DNA: TGTGCCAGTAGTGGACAGTCAAATGAAAAACTGTTTTTT
CDR3 protein: CASSGQSNEKLFF
J gene: TRBJ1-4
CDR3 length: 13
clone size: once
D gene: -
V gene: TRBV19

CDR3 DNA: TGTGCCAGCAGCTTACGGGGTCAAGAGACCCAGTACTTC
CDR3 protein: CASSLRGQETQYF
J gene: TRBJ2-5
CDR3 length: 13
clone size: few
D gene: -
V gene: TRBV7-6

CDR3 DNA: TGTGCCAGCAGCTTTGGGACAGGGGGCACTGAAGCTTTCTTT
CDR3 protein: CASSFGTGGTEAFF
J gene: TRBJ1-1
CDR3 length: 14
clone size: -
D gene: TRBD1
V gene: TRBV11-2

CDR3 DNA: TGTGCCAGCAGAGCTAATCCGGGACAGGGGGCCGAAAAACTGTTTTTT
CDR3 protein: CASRANPGQGAEKLFF
J gene: TRBJ1-4
CDR3 length: 16
clone size: few
D gene: TRBD1
V gene: TRBV2

CDR3 DNA: TGTGCCAGCAGTGATCCGGGACAGGGCACAGATACGCAGTATTTT
CDR3 protein: CASSDPGQGTDTQYF
J gene: TRBJ2-3
CDR3 length: 15
clone size: -
D gene: TRBD1
V gene: TRBV25-1

CDR3 DNA: TGTGCCAGTACAGCACAGACCTCTGGAAACACCATATATTTT
CDR3 protein: CASTAQTSGNTIYF
J gene: TRBJ1-3
CDR3 length: 14
clone size: few
D gene: -
V gene: TRBV19

CDR3 DNA: TGCAGCGTGCGCTCCTACAATGAGCAGTTCTTC
CDR3 protein: CSVRSYNEQFF
J gene: TRBJ2-1
CDR3 length: 11
clone size: -
D gene: -
V gene: TRBV29-1

CDR3 DNA: TGTGCCAGTAGACCAGGACTAGCGGACTCCTACAATGAGCAGTTCTTC
CDR3 protein: CASRPGLADSYNEQFF
J gene: TRBJ2-1
CDR3 length: 16
clone size: -
D gene: TRBD2
V gene: TRBV19